This is a list of T cell receptor beta chains from one sample in a study of Ad26.COV2.S vaccination and SARS-CoV-2 variants. Here immunoSEQ multiplex PCR was the method, and the copy in TCRdb shows in-frame clones only, minus some. The table has about 480,000 clones, roughly 85% seen once. Material: peripheral blood, obtained in a trial of Ad26.COV2.S vaccine versus placebo. The source is a person aged 18-65 years who received the Ad26.COV2.S COVID-19 vaccine or a placebo. Each CDR3 is given without its conserved first and last residue.

J,V,CDR3
TRBJ1-6,TRBV9,ASGGGEANSPLH
TRBJ1-1,TRBV9,ASSVSGARNTEAF
TRBJ2-5,TRBV28,ASSYAETQY
TRBJ1-2,TRBV6-5,ASSYGGGANYGYT
TRBJ1-2,TRBV29-1,SVSRQGSGYT
TRBJ2-2,TRBV30,AWTSGTGELF
TRBJ2-5,TRBV6-5,ASRLGGGPQGTQY
TRBJ2-5,TRBV7-2,ASSRGQQETQY
TRBJ2-1,TRBV4-3,ASSQDSGFEQF
TRBJ1-1,TRBV6-6,ASRRERGGTEAF
TRBJ2-7,TRBV5-6,ASSLAIGTSGYSYEQY
TRBJ2-7,TRBV10-3,AIGGRGNYEQY
TRBJ2-3,TRBV7-2,ASSLKRSGSTDTQY
TRBJ2-1,TRBV14,ASSQGGTSASYNEQF
TRBJ2-5,TRBV7-2,ASSLVYPQETQY
TRBJ2-7,TRBV3-1/TRBV3-2,ASSQVVAENYEQY
TRBJ1-1,TRBV20-1,SASVSTGDTEAF
TRBJ1-5,TRBV28,ASSLPNQGGRGQPQH
TRBJ1-1,TRBV28,ASSPAGQGLNTEAF
TRBJ2-3,TRBV7-8,ASSPDSASTDTQY
TRBJ2-3,TRBV5-5,ATTSVPRADTQY
TRBJ2-6,TRBV24-1,ATSDGDRGGLSGANVLT
TRBJ2-3,TRBV6-4,ASSAVAADTQY
TRBJ2-7,TRBV4-3,ASSQWSGGSSYEQY
TRBJ1-1,TRBV19,ASSIDVWNPEAF
TRBJ1-2,TRBV24-1,ATPLPRVVAYGYT
TRBJ1-1,TRBV30,AWSVGGRGEAF
TRBJ2-3,TRBV5-1,ASSLQGDYSTDTQY
TRBJ2-7,TRBV6-5,ASRHRGRSYEQY
TRBJ2-1,TRBV5-1,ASSSPGPQF
TRBJ1-2,TRBV7-9,ASSLGELGYGYT
TRBJ2-5,TRBV19,ASSPSRETQY
TRBJ2-5,TRBV6-2/TRBV6-3,ASSSDVAGGIRQETQY
TRBJ2-3,TRBV30,AWSVGGSGDTQY
TRBJ2-2,TRBV3-1/TRBV3-2,ASSQPGATGELF
TRBJ1-1,TRBV5-6,ASSGTQGRGTEAF
TRBJ1-1,TRBV21-1,ASNAGNSSRLENTEAF
TRBJ1-2,TRBV28,ASSPPRGRGGYGYT
TRBJ2-3,TRBV30,AWSIGGTDTQY
TRBJ2-7,TRBV5-1,ASSAAGLSEQY
TRBJ2-7,TRBV27,ASSFSSGSYEQY
TRBJ1-1,TRBV5-4,ASRPSWGTEAF
TRBJ1-4,TRBV5-1,ASSLGRIGEELF
TRBJ1-6,TRBV28,ASSLLAGAASNSPLH
TRBJ1-2,TRBV12-5,ASGLTGGYYGYT
TRBJ2-3,TRBV5-8,ASSLDRGTDTQY
TRBJ2-2,TRBV29-1,SVRRGRGDTGELF
TRBJ2-7,TRBV13,ASSLVGPAGAGEQY
TRBJ1-1,TRBV30,AWSPGPRAF
TRBJ1-6,TRBV5-1,ASTQGLSYNSPLH
TRBJ2-7,TRBV28,ASRTLAGVTYEQY
TRBJ2-3,TRBV14,ASSQVRRFMTTDTQY